This T cell receptor (beta chain) was identified during a study of blood T cell repertoires in COVID-19. About the study: From the United States, Italy and Spain came samples of acute and convalescent COVID-19. From T cells, B-cell-depleted T cells, or PBMCs came the material, which was cDNA or gDNA.

Trimming took 1 base from V and 1 from J, leaving 13 bases between them. The length of the CDR3 is 16 residues. CDR1 SEHNR and CDR2 FQNEAQ come from the germline V gene (reference sequence). As handled by the study authors: Amplified reference gene primers provided the basis for estimating nucleated cell counts. TCRdb's table, derived via immunoSEQ multiplex PCR, lists solely in-frame clones and lacks some. V, J and clone size were drawn from that table, and D and trimming were deduced from the DNA. The sample carries 250,000 to 350,000 clones, around 86% recorded once. The rearrangement links TRBV7-9 to TRBJ1-1; D remains unclear. The source material was peripheral blood. This receptor was identified in a woman aged 25 to 39 with active or convalescent COVID-19. The CDR3 coding sequence is TGTGCCAGCAGCTTAGGTTACGCGAAACGGAACACTGAAGCTTTCTTT. Encoded protein: CASSLGYAKRNTEAFF.